This entry is about one T cell receptor beta chain. Assay: immunoSEQ multiplex PCR; the TCRdb copy retains only in-frame clones and omits some. The profile shows over 300,000 clones, roughly 90% of them singletons. This sample is part of a study of blood T cell repertoires in COVID-19. About the study: Samples came from the United States, Italy and Spain, spanning acute and convalescent COVID-19. Sources were T cells, B-cell-depleted T cells, or PBMCs; the material itself was cDNA or gDNA.

The CDR3 loop spans 14 amino acids. Germline lookup yields CDR1 SGHAT and CDR2 FQNNGV. V shed 5 bases and J 0 bases; nucleotides not matched to a gene: 4. The chain is built from TRBV11-2 and TRBJ2-7; 7 bases match TRBD2. The TCR sequence derives from a man aged 35 to 55 with acute or convalescent COVID-19. Sequenced: peripheral blood. This chain's CDR3 is CASSVGGSSYEQYF. As DNA, the CDR3 is TGTGCCAGCAGCGTGGGAGGGAGCTCCTACGAGCAGTACTTC.